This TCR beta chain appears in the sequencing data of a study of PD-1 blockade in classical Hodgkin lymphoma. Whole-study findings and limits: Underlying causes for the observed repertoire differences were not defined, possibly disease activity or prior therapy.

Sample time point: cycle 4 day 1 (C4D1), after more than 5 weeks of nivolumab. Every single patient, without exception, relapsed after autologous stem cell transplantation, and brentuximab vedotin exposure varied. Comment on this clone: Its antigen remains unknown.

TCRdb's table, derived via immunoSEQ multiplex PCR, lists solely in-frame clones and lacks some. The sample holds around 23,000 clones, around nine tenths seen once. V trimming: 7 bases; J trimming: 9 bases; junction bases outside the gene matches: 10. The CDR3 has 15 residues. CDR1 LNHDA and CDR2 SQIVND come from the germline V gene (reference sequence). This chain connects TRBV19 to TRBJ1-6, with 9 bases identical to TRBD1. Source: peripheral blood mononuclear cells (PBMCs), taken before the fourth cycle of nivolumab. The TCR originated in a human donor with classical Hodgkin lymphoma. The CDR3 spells CASTPGTGIGSPLHF. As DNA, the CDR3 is TGTGCCAGTACCCCCGGGACAGGGATTGGTTCACCCCTCCACTTT. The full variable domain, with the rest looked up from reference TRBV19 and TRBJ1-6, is DGGITQSPKYLFRKEGQNVTLSCEQNLNHDAMYWYRQDPGQGLRLIYYSQIVNDFQKGDIAEGYSVSREKKESFPLTVTSAQKNPTAFYLCASTPGTGIGSPLHFGNGTRLTVT.